The 8 T cell receptor beta chains given below trace back to one sample, sequenced in a study of T cell repertoires in cytomegalovirus infection. TCRdb passed the reads through MiXCR, listing each CDR3 protein once. The data show roughly 920,000 distinct CDR3 sequences, about a third seen once. Their specific antigens are unknown. Sequenced material: cultured CD8+ T cells from PBMCs, taken from culture after CMV antigen stimulation. These receptors were collected from a human donor in good health (CMV status not recorded). Some clones in this sample may be carry-over from other donors' samples.

This clonotype appeared once. This chain connects TRBV5-1 to TRBJ2-5; 8 bases fit TRBD1. After removal of 4 bases from V and 3 bases from J, the junction contained 5 bases not matched to a gene. There are 14 residues in the CDR3. Germline-derived CDR1 and CDR2 are SGHRS and YFSETQ. DNA for the CDR3: TGCGCCAGCAGCGGCGGGACAGGAGAAGAGACCCAGTACTTC. Its translation: CASSGGTGEETQYF.

V is TRBV15 and J is TRBJ2-7, with a weak D call TRBD1 (6 bases). CDR3 length equals 14 residues. V shed 3 bases and J shed 4 bases, with 13 bases lying between them. Germline assignment: CDR1 LNHNV and CDR2 YYDKDF (reference sequence). CDR3: CATSSRGQTYEQYV. DNA of the CDR3: TGTGCCACCAGCAGCAGAGGACAGACGTACGAGCAGTACGTC.

This clonotype was detected only a few times. The chain carries TRBV27 and TRBJ2-3; D may match TRBD1 or TRBD2 (5 bases each). This CDR3 is built from 15 residues. From germline, CDR1 is MNHEY and CDR2 SMNVEV (reference sequence). Trimming shortened V by 6 bases and J by 5 bases, and 18 bases separated the two germline ends. The CDR3 region has the DNA TGTGCCAGCAGCCGCAGTGGGACGCCGCTAGATACGCAGTATTTT. Amino acids: CASSRSGTPLDTQYF.

At least ten counts were recorded for this clonotype. The rearrangement uses TRBV12-3 or TRBV12-4 and TRBJ2-5; 7 bases fit TRBD2. The J segment lost 5 bases and the V segment lost 3 bases, leaving 3 bases of the junction unmatched. The CDR3 consists of 13 residues. The CDR3 region has the DNA TGTGCCAGCAGTTTGGGAGGGTTTGAGACCCAGTACTTC. This encodes CASSLGGFETQYF.

The rearrangement joins TRBV6-1 to TRBJ2-1; D gene ambiguous. Looked up from germline, CDR1 is MNHNS and CDR2 is SASEGT. The CDR3 is 15 amino acids. V lost 2 bases and J 0 bases, leaving 8 bases between the germline ends. The CDR3 DNA reads TGTGCCAGCAGTGAATTCAGGAGCTCCTACAATGAGCAGTTCTTC. This gives the protein CASSEFRSSYNEQFF.

This clonotype was recorded at least ten times. The gene calls are TRBV7-6 and TRBJ2-3, with a possible D match to TRBD2 (5 bases). Looked up from germline, CDR1 is SGHVS and CDR2 is FNYEAQ. CDR3 length: 16 amino acids. The V end was cut by 2 bases, the J end by 0 bases, with 12 bases between. This chain's CDR3 is CASSLNRERSTDTQYF. In nucleotides, the CDR3 is TGTGCCAGCAGCTTAAATAGAGAGCGGAGCACAGATACGCAGTATTTT.

The CDR3 sequence is CASSTQVRGTDTQYF. The CDR3 nucleotides are TGTGCCAGTAGTACACAGGTCCGGGGCACAGATACGCAGTATTTT. The chain has TRBV19 and TRBJ2-3; the D gene is possibly TRBD1 (5 bases). There are 15 residues in the CDR3. Germline CDR1 is LNHDA and CDR2 is SQIVND (reference sequence). Trimming cost V 4 bases and J 1 base, with 12 bases left between them.

The chain couples TRBV6-5 to TRBJ1-1; D not resolved. The V gene lost 1 base and the J gene lost 1 base, with 4 bases spanning the gap. CDR1 is MNHEY, CDR2 SVGAGI, per germline. The CDR3 runs 13 residues. CDR3 sequence reads: CASSYWRNTEAFF. CDR3 coding DNA: TGTGCCAGCAGTTACTGGAGGAACACTGAAGCTTTCTTT.